This note documents a single T cell receptor (beta chain) sequence. In the source study's methods: Amplification from reference gene primers served as the basis for estimated nucleated cell counts. Measured with immunoSEQ multiplex PCR; TCRdb has only the in-frame clones, and not every one. V, J and clone size reflect that table, while D and trimming were determined from the DNA. This sample has tens of thousands of clones, with more than 70% found just once. The data stem from a study of blood T cell repertoires in COVID-19. CDR1 is LNHNV, CDR2 YYDKDF, per germline (reference sequence). This CDR3 contains 12 residues. The V end lost 6 bases, the J end lost 2 bases, and 5 bases lay between the germline ends.

The TCR sequence derives from a human donor in a cohort sampled during active COVID-19. Sequencing input: peripheral blood. This chain links TRBV15 with TRBJ2-1; no clear D gene. This chain's CDR3 is CATRQAYNEQFF. CDR3 sequence (DNA): TGTGCCACCAGGCAGGCCTACAATGAGCAGTTCTTC.